Below, one T cell receptor (beta chain) is given with its context. Which antigen it targets is not known. No base quality values were provided; no much bigger clone lies one nucleotide off. Libraries were constructed by the immunoSEQ multiplex PCR assay. DNA from the cultured and isolated CD4+ T cells underwent TCR beta CDR3 sequencing. From the authors' description of their analysis: Non-productive TCR sequences were discarded, and reads were trimmed to the CDR3 region, with only CDR3s of 7 or more amino acids retained. Antigen-specific clonotypes were identified using the MANAFEST web app by comparison of expansion in peptide wells against reference cultures. For clones to be considered positive, expansion at FDR<0.05 versus reference and all other wells, an odds ratio above 5, and a frequency above 0.1% in two replicate wells were required. Clonotypes significantly expanded in SARS-CoV-2 spike wells and in at least one common cold coronavirus spike condition were defined as cross-reactive. CDR3 similarity was assessed by Levenshtein distance using the stringdist R package, and unrooted trees were constructed with ape in R 3.6.1. The clones in this table, taken by TCRdb from immuneACCESS, are in-frame only. Not every clone is retained; where verified, under half of the shortfall comes from an unresolved V gene, and the cause of the rest is unknown. V, J and clone size are taken as reported in that table, and D and trimming were inferred from the DNA itself. This sample lists about 29,000 clones; under 85% were detected once. The ten largest clones represent 15% to 20% of the sample.

The data are from a study of vaccination effects on CD4 cells after COVID-19 (dated by TCRdb to the early 2020s). The study in broad terms: Across the study, the median time from the second dose to post-vaccine sampling was 72 days (range 14 to 241). SARS-CoV-2 spike-specific CD4+ TCR repertoires were compared before and after mRNA vaccination in COVID-19 convalescent patients and in infection-naive vaccine recipients. A total of 9 to 11 COVID-19 convalescent patients and a handful of SARS-CoV-2-naive healthy vaccine recipients were included in the full study. The Oncomine TCR Beta short-read assay on an Illumina iSeq 100 was used to sequence cultures from other donors in the study. Beyond this particular receptor, the publication reports: Among healthy vaccine recipients, nearly all vaccine-induced clones were SARS-CoV-2 mono-reactive, and only 1 of 255 was cross-reactive with common cold coronaviruses. Both infection-induced and vaccine-induced clones contracted markedly at late post-vaccination timepoints, which is consistent with waning T cell responses. The study was limited by a small number of convalescent patients and lacked early post-infection timepoints.

To identify antigen-specific CD4+ T cell clonotypes by their expansion, the ViraFEST assay first stimulated PBMC with viral peptide pools and then applied TCR sequencing. After less than 13 days of culture, CD4+ T cells were isolated with the EasySep CD4+ T cell isolation kit. Participants received two doses of either the BNT162b2 or the mRNA-1273 mRNA SARS-CoV-2 vaccine. None of the healthy vaccine recipients had a prior SARS-CoV-2 infection, which was confirmed by nucleocapsid antibody tests that came back negative both before and after vaccination. Under 2.5 million PBMC per well were cultured with approximately 10 ug/ml peptides in IMDM containing around 5% human AB serum, approximately 10 IU/ml IL-2 and gentamicin. Half of the culture medium was replaced with fresh IL-2-containing medium on days 3 and 7. Unless otherwise noted, each peptide stimulation condition was cultured in triplicate wells. PBMC were separated from whole blood using Ficoll-Paque Plus gradient centrifugation and were then either cryopreserved at -140C or used fresh. The spike proteins of SARS-CoV-2 and of the common cold coronaviruses HCoV-NL63, HCoV-OC43 and HCoV-229E were spanned by overlapping peptide pools. The QIAamp micro DNA kit was used to extract genomic DNA from the cultured CD4+ T cells.

Inclusive of the bounding cysteine and phenylalanine, the CDR3 is 15 residues long. Only the CDR3 DNA stays, 45 bases, in frame from base 1. V was cut back by 2 bases and J by 0 bases, leaving a gap of 11 bases between them. CDR1 SGHKS and CDR2 YYEKEE were looked up in the germline V gene (reference sequence). This receptor was obtained from a human donor who received a COVID-19 vaccine. The sequencing used CD4+ T cells from PBMCs cultured with HCoV-OC43 spike peptides, collected after COVID-19 vaccination. Read against the paper, the sample's cell subset or site label means: HCoV-OC43 spike overlapping peptide pool stimulation. The chain is made from TRBV5-5 and TRBJ1-2, and possibly TRBD1, on 5 matching bases. In nucleotides, the sequence is TGTGCCAGCAGCTTACTAGGGGTGGCTAACTATGGCTACACCTTC. Translated, it gives CASSLLGVANYGYTF.